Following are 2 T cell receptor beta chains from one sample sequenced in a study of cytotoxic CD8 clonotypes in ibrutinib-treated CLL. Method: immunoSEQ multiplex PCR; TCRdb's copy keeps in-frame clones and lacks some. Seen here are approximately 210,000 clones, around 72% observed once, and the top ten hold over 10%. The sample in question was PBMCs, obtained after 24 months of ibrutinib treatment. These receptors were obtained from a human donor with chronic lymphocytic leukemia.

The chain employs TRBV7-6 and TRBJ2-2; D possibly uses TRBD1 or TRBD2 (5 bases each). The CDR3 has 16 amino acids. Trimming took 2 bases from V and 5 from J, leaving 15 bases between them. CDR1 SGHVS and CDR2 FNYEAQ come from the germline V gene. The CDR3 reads CASSLFSGTYTGELFF. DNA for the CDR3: TGTGCCAGCAGCTTATTCTCCGGGACGTATACCGGGGAGCTGTTTTTT.

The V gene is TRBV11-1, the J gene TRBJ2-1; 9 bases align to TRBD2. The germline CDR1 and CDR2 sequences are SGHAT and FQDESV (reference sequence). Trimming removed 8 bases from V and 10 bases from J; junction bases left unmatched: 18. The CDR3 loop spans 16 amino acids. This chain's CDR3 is CASERGRGDKREEQFF. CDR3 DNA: TGTGCCAGCGAACGCGGGAGGGGAGATAAAAGGGAGGAGCAGTTCTTC.